The 23 T cell receptor beta chains in this list originate from one sample, sequenced in a study of blood T cells in healthy people across ages (dated by TCRdb to 2013 to 2016). The protocol used for the library was 5' RACE. The instrument was an Illumina HiSeq 2500. A second PCR of roughly 6 to 11 cycles was run with a J-beta primer mix and a sample-barcoded 5' primer. The public reads were reprocessed in TCRdb via fastp at Q25 and MiXCR, keeping in-frame beta chains. Each CDR3 protein gets just one entry, which takes the most common genes and DNA from the rows behind it. The sample contains over 500,000 distinct CDR3 sequences, roughly half of them found a single time. The ten biggest clones cover around an eighth of the sample. Sequenced material: blood. The receptors derive from a woman older than 75 in good health.

This clonotype was recorded a few times. The CDR3 region is CASSSKQETKNIQYF. CDR3 sequence (DNA): TGTGCCAGCAGCTCGAAACAGGAGACCAAAAACATTCAGTACTTC. The genes are TRBV7-2 and TRBJ2-4; D may be TRBD1 (5 bases). The CDR3 contains 15 residues. The V and J ends lost 4 bases and 2 bases respectively, with 12 bases between them. Germline V gene data show CDR1 as SGHTA and CDR2 as FQGNSA.

In the case of this clonotype: This may arise from a read error, as a much more abundant clone is one base away. The chain couples TRBV20-1 to TRBJ2-1; a weak D match, TRBD2 (5 bases). The CDR3 has 12 residues. From germline, CDR1 is DFQATT and CDR2 SNEGSKA (reference sequence). V was pared by 3 bases and J by 8 bases, with 11 bases between. This CDR3 reads CSARGREHEQFF. CDR3 nucleotides: TGCAGTGCTAGGGGTAGGGAGCATGAGCAGTTCTTC.

V gene TRBV10-3 combines with J gene TRBJ2-1, with TRBD2 identical over 14 bases. The germline V gene encodes CDR1 ENHRY and CDR2 SYGVKD. This CDR3 comprises 16 residues. V trimming: 6 bases; J trimming: 2 bases; junction bases outside the gene matches: 3. The chain's CDR3 is CAIRRLAGGTYNEQFF. The CDR3 bases are TGTGCCATCAGGAGACTAGCGGGGGGGACCTACAATGAGCAGTTCTTC.

This clonotype was counted ten times or more. The V gene is TRBV7-2, the J gene TRBJ2-1, with 9 positions matching TRBD2. Germline CDR1 reads SGHTA; CDR2 reads FQGNSA. The junction had 11 bases not matched to a gene; V was cut back by 4 bases and J by 7 bases. CDR3 length: 16 amino acids. This CDR3 reads CASSSPSGRFRNEQFF. CDR3 nucleotide sequence: TGTGCCAGCAGCTCCCCGAGCGGGAGGTTTCGGAATGAGCAGTTCTTC. The variable domain in full, completed from reference TRBV7-2 and TRBJ2-1, reads GAGVSQSPSNKVTEKGKDVELRCDPISGHTALYWYRQSLGQGLEFLIYFQGNSAPDKSGLPSDRFSAERTGGSVSTLTIQRTQQEDSAVYLCASSSPSGRFRNEQFFGPGTRLTVL.

Details on this clonotype: Just one base apart from a much larger clone, this may be a read error. The rearrangement uses TRBV20-1 and TRBJ2-7; 10 nucleotides line up with TRBD2. This CDR3 region has 14 residues. Germline lookup yields CDR1 DFQATT and CDR2 SNEGSKA (reference sequence). The CDR3 spells CSASTAGGPHEQCF. CDR3 DNA: TGCAGTGCTAGTACAGCGGGAGGGCCCCACGAGCAGTGCTTC.

The CDR3 loop is CASSPRDRATDTQYF. DNA for the CDR3: TGTGCCAGCAGTCCTCGGGACAGGGCCACAGATACGCAGTATTTT. The chain uses TRBV7-9 and TRBJ2-3, with TRBD1 identical over 9 bases. The V segment lost 6 bases and the J segment 2 bases; nucleotides outside the gene matches: 6. The CDR3 is 15 amino acids. Germline loops: CDR1 SEHNR, CDR2 FQNEAQ (reference sequence).

The gene calls are TRBV15 and TRBJ2-5; TRBD1 or TRBD2 may be the D gene (6 bases each). Germline V gene lookup returns CDR1 LNHNV and CDR2 YYDKDF (reference sequence). The CDR3 has 15 residues. V was pared by 0 bases and J by 4 bases, with 12 bases between. CDR3: CATSRDPQGLETQYF. Written as DNA, the CDR3 is TGTGCCACCAGCAGAGATCCACAGGGACTAGAGACCCAGTACTTC.

This clonotype was detected only once. The CDR3 spells CATRREQGSTDTQYF. The CDR3 DNA reads as TGTGCCACCAGGAGGGAACAGGGGAGCACAGATACGCAGTATTTT. V is TRBV12-3 or TRBV12-4 and J is TRBJ2-3; a possible D gene is TRBD1 (7 bases). This CDR3 spans 15 amino acids. V was clipped by 10 bases and J by 0 bases, with 17 bases between them.

This clonotype was seen ten or more times. The chain is built from TRBV29-1 and TRBJ1-2; the D is unclear. Germline CDR1 and CDR2: SQVTM and ANQGSEA. Trimming took off 8 bases at V and 5 bases at J, with 12 bases between the two ends. The CDR3 totals 11 residues. As DNA, the CDR3 is TGCAGCCACTCCATGGGGTATGGCTACACCTTC. Its translation is CSHSMGYGYTF.

This clonotype was seen more than once but under ten times. The J gene is TRBJ2-3, the V gene TRBV29-1, with unresolved D. The germline CDR1 and CDR2 sequences are SQVTM and ANQGSEA. Trimming left V 8 bases short and J 4 bases short, with 13 bases between. This CDR3 has 12 residues. In DNA, the CDR3 is TGCAGCATTGTGTTCTTGGCAGATACGCAGTATTTT. Its protein product is CSIVFLADTQYF.

The chain couples TRBV10-3 to TRBJ1-2; D may be TRBD1 (6 bases). CDR1 is ENHRY and CDR2 is SYGVKD in the germline V gene. V lost 3 bases, J lost 3 bases, and 11 bases lay in between. The CDR3 spans 14 residues. The CDR3 region is CAISDNRADYGYTF. CDR3 nucleotide sequence: TGTGCCATCAGTGATAACAGGGCGGACTATGGCTACACCTTC.

This chain links TRBV2 with TRBJ1-6, with D unresolved. Germline V gene sequence: CDR1 SNHLY, CDR2 FYNNEI. V lost 11 bases to trimming and J lost 7 bases, with 18 bases between them. The length of the CDR3 is 14 residues. The CDR3 nucleotides are TGTGCCCGGTTTTCGGGAGCGCAAAATTCACCCCTCCACTTT. Translating it yields CARFSGAQNSPLHF.

The chain carries TRBV3-1 and TRBJ1-2; a weak D match, TRBD1 (6 bases). Trimming pared 1 base from V and 6 bases from J, leaving 12 bases between. Germline lookup yields CDR1 LGHDT and CDR2 YNNKEL (reference sequence). This CDR3 is built from 14 residues. CDR3: CASSQGRGHDGYTF. As DNA, the CDR3 is TGTGCCAGCAGCCAAGGAAGGGGACATGATGGCTACACCTTC.

Worth noting for this clonotype: This could be a read error, since a much larger clone is one nucleotide away. This CDR3 is CASSDQGYEQYF. The CDR3 DNA follows: TGTGCCAGCAGTGACCAAGGCTATGAGCAGTACTTC. The rearrangement joins TRBV2 to TRBJ2-7, with D unclear. The germline gives CDR1 SNHLY, CDR2 FYNNEI. The germline V and J ends were trimmed by 3 bases and 7 bases, with 10 bases remaining between them. The CDR3 spans 12 residues.

V is TRBV6-6 and J is TRBJ1-5; tentatively, D is TRBD1 (6 bases). CDR1 and CDR2 (germline): MNHNY, SVGAGI (reference sequence). The CDR3 sequence is 14 residues long. V lost 6 bases and J lost 3, with 12 bases in between. CDR3 in amino acids: CASSITGLNQPQHF. Written as DNA, the CDR3 is TGTGCCAGCAGCATCACAGGGCTCAATCAGCCCCAGCATTTT.

This clonotype turned up a few times. A read error is possible here, since a much larger clone lies one base away. V is TRBV6-5 and J is TRBJ2-5; 11 bases match TRBD2. V was clipped by 10 bases and J by 11 bases; unmatched bases: 18. CDR1 and CDR2 from the germline V gene are MNHEY and SVGAGI. There are 15 residues in the CDR3. The CDR3 nucleotides read TGTGCCACCCCAATCCTAGCGGGGGGTTTGAATGAGCAGTACTTC. This gives the protein CATPILAGGLNEQYF.

This sequence joins TRBV18 and TRBJ1-1; tentatively, D is TRBD1 (5 bases). Trimming took 3 bases from V and 3 from J, leaving 11 bases between them. This CDR3 contains 14 residues. Germline assignment: CDR1 KGHSH and CDR2 LQKENI. The CDR3 reads CASSPSWGDTEAFF. The CDR3 region has the DNA TGTGCCAGCTCACCCTCCTGGGGGGACACTGAAGCTTTCTTT.

This clonotype has ten or more counts. The chain is built from TRBV7-3 and TRBJ2-1; 7 bases align to TRBD2. This CDR3 spans 15 amino acids. Trimming removed 5 bases from V and 0 bases from J; junction bases left unmatched: 4. Germline assignment: CDR1 SGHTA and CDR2 FQGTGA. CDR3 DNA: TGTGCCAGCAGCACTAGCGTAGGCTCCTACAATGAGCAGTTCTTC. This gives the protein CASSTSVGSYNEQFF.

J is TRBJ2-1 and V is TRBV24-1, with TRBD2 matching over 9 bases. The CDR3 runs to 17 residues. The germline gives CDR1 KGHDR, CDR2 SFDVKD. The V and J ends lost 4 bases and 4 bases, in that order; junction bases with no gene match: 10. This CDR3 reads CATSDFSGSTPYNEQFF. The DNA of the CDR3 is TGTGCCACCAGTGACTTTAGCGGGAGTACCCCTTACAATGAGCAGTTCTTC.

On this clonotype: A much bigger clone sits one base away, suggesting this may be a read error. The chain has TRBV28 and TRBJ2-7; TRBD1 agrees at 8 bases. Germline V gives CDR1 MDHEN, CDR2 SYDVKM. With 5 bases clipped from V and 7 bases from J, the junction kept 13 bases outside the gene matches. This CDR3 is 15 amino acids long. CDR3 DNA sequence: TGTGCCAGCAGTGCCTCCGGGACAGGTGAATATGAGCAGTACTTC. Protein sequence: CASSASGTGEYEQYF.

This clonotype was recorded many times. The chain couples TRBV14 to TRBJ1-4; 8 positions match TRBD1. V shed 5 bases and J 10 bases; nucleotides not matched to a gene: 9. The CDR3 is 14 residues long. CDR1 and CDR2 (germline): SGHDN, FVKESK. This CDR3 is CASSLRQGMGKLFF. CDR3 sequence (DNA): TGTGCCAGCAGCTTACGACAGGGGATGGGAAAACTGTTTTTT.

Comments on this clonotype: A much larger clone is a single base away; this may be a read error. The rearrangement joins TRBV25-1 to TRBJ2-1; no firm D call. Germline V gene lookup returns CDR1 MGHDK and CDR2 SYGVNS. The CDR3 sequence is 13 residues long. Trimming took 4 bases from V and 1 from J, leaving 5 bases between them. CDR3 sequence (DNA): TGTGCCAGCAGTGGCCATTCCTACAATGAGCAGTTCTTC. Translated, it gives CASSGHSYNEQFF. The full variable domain, completed using reference TRBV25-1 and TRBJ2-1, is EADIYQTPRYLVIGTGKKITLECSQTMGHDKMYWYQQDPGMELHLIHYSYGVNSTEKGDLSSESTVSRIRTEHFPLTLESARPSHTSQYLCASSGHSYNEQFFGPGTRLTVL.

The chain joins TRBV12-3 or TRBV12-4 to TRBJ1-6, with 8 bases identical to TRBD1. V dropped 5 bases and J dropped 12; count of bases not matched to a gene: 6. CDR3 length: 13 residues. The CDR3 DNA is TGTGCCAGCAGTCCGGACAGGGTGAAACCCCTCCACTTT. Translated: CASSPDRVKPLHF.